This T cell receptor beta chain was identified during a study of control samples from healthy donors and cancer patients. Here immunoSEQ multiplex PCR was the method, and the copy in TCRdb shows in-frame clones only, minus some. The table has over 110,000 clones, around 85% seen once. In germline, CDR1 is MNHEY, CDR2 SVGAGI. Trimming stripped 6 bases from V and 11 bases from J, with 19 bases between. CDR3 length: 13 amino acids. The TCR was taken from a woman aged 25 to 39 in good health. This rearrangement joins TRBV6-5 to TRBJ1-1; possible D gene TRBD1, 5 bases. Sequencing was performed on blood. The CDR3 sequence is CASSRPGTLRAFF. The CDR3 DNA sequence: TGTGCCAGCAGCCGTCCCGGGACCCTTAGGGCTTTCTTT.